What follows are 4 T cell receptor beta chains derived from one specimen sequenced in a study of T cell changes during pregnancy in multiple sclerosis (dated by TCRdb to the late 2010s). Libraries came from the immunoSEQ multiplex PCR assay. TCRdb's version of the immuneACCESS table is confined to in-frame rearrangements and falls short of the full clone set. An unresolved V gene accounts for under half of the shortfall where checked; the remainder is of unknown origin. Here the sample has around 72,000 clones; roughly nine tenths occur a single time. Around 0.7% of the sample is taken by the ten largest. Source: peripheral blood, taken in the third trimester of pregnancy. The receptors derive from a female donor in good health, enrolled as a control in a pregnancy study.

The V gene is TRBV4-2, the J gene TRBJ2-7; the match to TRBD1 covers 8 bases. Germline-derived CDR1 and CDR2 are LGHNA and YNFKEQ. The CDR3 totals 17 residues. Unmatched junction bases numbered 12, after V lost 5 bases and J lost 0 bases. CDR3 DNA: TGTGCCAGCAGCTTGATAGGAGGGGACAGGCTCTCCTACGAGCAGTACTTC. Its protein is CASSLIGGDRLSYEQYF.

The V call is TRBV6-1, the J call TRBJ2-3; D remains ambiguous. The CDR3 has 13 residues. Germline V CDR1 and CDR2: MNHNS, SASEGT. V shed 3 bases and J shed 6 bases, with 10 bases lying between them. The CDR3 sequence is CASSDGKRDTQYF. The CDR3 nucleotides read TGTGCCAGCAGTGATGGCAAGAGGGATACGCAGTATTTT.

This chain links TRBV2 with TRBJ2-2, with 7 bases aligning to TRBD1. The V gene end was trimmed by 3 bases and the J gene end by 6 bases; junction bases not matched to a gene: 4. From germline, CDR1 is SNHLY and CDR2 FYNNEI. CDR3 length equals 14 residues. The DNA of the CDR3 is TGTGCCAGCAGTGAGTACAGGGGCTCCGGGGAGCTGTTTTTT. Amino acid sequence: CASSEYRGSGELFF.

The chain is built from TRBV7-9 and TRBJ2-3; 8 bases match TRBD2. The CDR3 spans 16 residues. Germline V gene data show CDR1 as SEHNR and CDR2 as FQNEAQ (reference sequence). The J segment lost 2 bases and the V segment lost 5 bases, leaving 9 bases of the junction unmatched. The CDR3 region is CASSPPTSADTDTQYF. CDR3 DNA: TGTGCCAGCAGCCCCCCGACTAGCGCCGACACAGATACGCAGTATTTT.